This entry lists 12 T cell receptor beta chains sequenced from one sample in a study of blood T cell repertoires in COVID-19. Sequencing was performed with immunoSEQ multiplex PCR; in TCRdb, only in-frame clones are kept and a portion is missing. The sample contains about 40,000 clones, approximately 84% of which appear only once. The sequenced sample consisted of peripheral blood. The receptor set was obtained from a human donor in a cohort sampled during active COVID-19.

The rearrangement joins TRBV5-1 to TRBJ2-5; 7 bases map to TRBD1. The CDR3 contains 15 residues. Germline values: CDR1 SGHRS, CDR2 YFSETQ. Losses at the gene ends were 0 bases for V and 0 bases for J; bases not matched to a gene: 2. CDR3 protein: CASSLGQGNQETQYF. The CDR3, as DNA: TGCGCCAGCAGCTTGGGACAGGGTAACCAAGAGACCCAGTACTTC.

The chain is built from TRBV6-5 and TRBJ1-3; D is unresolved. Germline V lookup: CDR1 MNHEY, CDR2 SVGAGI. Trimming pared 4 bases from V and 2 bases from J, leaving 12 bases between. The CDR3 covers 15 residues. The CDR3 DNA sequence: TGTGCCAGCAGTTTTCGGCCGACTCCTGGAAACACCATATATTTT. Protein product: CASSFRPTPGNTIYF.

The chain employs TRBV19 and TRBJ1-4; no firm D call. This CDR3 has 16 residues. Germline CDR1 and CDR2: LNHDA and SQIVND (reference sequence). V was cut by 5 bases and J by 8 bases, with 21 bases left in between. CDR3 sequence (DNA): TGTGCCAGTAGTCCCGGATTGGGCTCATTGCTCGAAAAACTGTTTTTT. It yields the protein CASSPGLGSLLEKLFF.

The chain has TRBV19 and TRBJ1-2, with a possible D match to TRBD1 (5 bases). Trimming pared 3 bases from V and 4 bases from J, leaving 12 bases between. CDR3 length: 14 residues. From germline, CDR1 is LNHDA and CDR2 SQIVND (reference sequence). The CDR3 DNA reads as TGTGCCAGTAGTATTTCCAGGGAAGCCTATGGCTACACCTTC. This gives the protein CASSISREAYGYTF.

This chain links TRBV10-3 with TRBJ1-1; TRBD1 is a possible D gene (6 bases). Germline assignment: CDR1 ENHRY and CDR2 SYGVKD. Trimming took off 7 bases at V and 4 bases at J, with 13 bases between the two ends. The CDR3 contains 13 residues. CDR3 coding DNA: TGTGCCATCACAAGGACAGAGGGCACTGAAGCTTTCTTT. Translating it yields CAITRTEGTEAFF.

This clone was observed a single time. The V gene is TRBV6-2 or TRBV6-3, the J gene TRBJ2-1; 7 bases fit TRBD2. Germline V CDR1 and CDR2: MNHEY, SVGEGT. This CDR3 is built from 17 residues. V lost 6 bases and J lost 4; bases outside the gene matches: 15. CDR3 loop: CASSPLSGAGPYNEQFF. As DNA, the CDR3 is TGTGCCAGCAGCCCCTTATCGGGAGCGGGGCCGTACAATGAGCAGTTCTTC.

J is TRBJ2-1 and V is TRBV5-1, with TRBD2 matching over 7 bases. V shed 0 bases and J 4 bases; nucleotides not matched to a gene: 4. The CDR3 loop spans 15 amino acids. Germline V gene lookup returns CDR1 SGHRS and CDR2 YFSETQ. The CDR3 reads CASSLGSSGYNEQFF. The CDR3 DNA reads as TGCGCCAGCAGCTTGGGTTCTAGCGGTTACAATGAGCAGTTCTTC.

V is TRBV5-6 and J is TRBJ2-7; maybe TRBD1 (6 bases). The germline V and J ends were trimmed by 4 bases and 0 bases, with 14 bases remaining between them. This CDR3 spans 15 amino acids. The V gene's germline CDR1 is SGHDT and CDR2 YYEEEE. The CDR3 region is CASSRGTRSSYEQYF. CDR3 DNA sequence: TGTGCCAGCAGCCGAGGGACACGAAGCTCCTACGAGCAGTACTTC. The full variable domain, completed using reference TRBV5-6 and TRBJ2-7, is DAGVTQSPTHLIKTRGQQVTLRCSPKSGHDTVSWYQQALGQGPQFIFQYYEEEERQRGNFPDRFSGHQFPNYSSELNVNALLLGDSALYLCASSRGTRSSYEQYFGPGTRLTVT.

The V gene is TRBV5-1, the J gene TRBJ2-7; weak D call: TRBD1 (5 bases). Per germline, CDR1 SGHRS and CDR2 YFSETQ. V lost 0 bases and J 2 bases, leaving 6 bases between the germline ends. The CDR3 contains 13 residues. DNA of the CDR3: TGCGCCAGCAGCTTGGAGACAGCCTACGAGCAGTACTTC. Encoded protein: CASSLETAYEQYF. The full variable domain, completed using reference TRBV5-1 and TRBJ2-7, is KAGVTQTPRYLIKTRGQQVTLSCSPISGHRSVSWYQQTPGQGLQFLFEYFSETQRNKGNFPGRFSGRQFSNSRSEMNVSTLELGDSALYLCASSLETAYEQYFGPGTRLTVT.

The table lists this clone with a count of one. The V gene is TRBV19, the J gene TRBJ2-5, with TRBD1 as a possible D gene (6 bases). Germline lookup yields CDR1 LNHDA and CDR2 SQIVND (reference sequence). This CDR3 has 14 amino acids. The V gene lost 3 bases and the J gene lost 5 bases, with 13 bases spanning the gap. The DNA for the CDR3 is TGTGCCAGTAGTATCCCAGGGGTGTGGGAGACCCAGTACTTC. It encodes CASSIPGVWETQYF.

In its sample, this clone was seen a few times. This chain links TRBV6-5 with TRBJ1-2, with D possibly matching TRBD1 (5 bases). The CDR3 sequence is 14 residues long. CDR1 MNHEY and CDR2 SVGAGI come from the germline V gene. Trimming took 6 bases from V and 4 from J, leaving 15 bases between them. For the CDR3, the DNA is TGTGCCAGCAGGTCTGGCGGGAGGGGCTATGGCTACACCTTC. It translates to CASRSGGRGYGYTF.

V is TRBV6-5 and J is TRBJ2-5; 8 nucleotides line up with TRBD2. The germline V gene has CDR1 MNHEY and CDR2 SVGAGI. V was pared by 6 bases and J by 4 bases, with 10 bases of the junction left unmatched. The CDR3 is 15 amino acids. The CDR3 spells CASRMVSGGRETQYF. The CDR3 DNA follows: TGTGCCAGCAGGATGGTTTCGGGGGGGCGAGAGACCCAGTACTTC.